This is a list of T cell receptor beta chains from one sample in a study of T cells in Graves' hyperthyroidism and ophthalmopathy. TCRdb redid the calling of the multiplex PCR reads with MiXCR, one entry per CDR3 protein. This sample has hundreds of thousands of distinct CDR3 sequences, with around 20% found just once. Sequencing used blood. The receptor set was obtained from a woman in her 50s with Graves' hyperthyroidism that later progressed to Graves' ophthalmopathy. CDR3s include the opening cysteine and the closing phenylalanine or tryptophan. Fields, in order: J gene, D gene, clone size, V gene, CDR3 DNA, CDR3 protein. D genes are given only for firm matches. Rows give clone size only sometimes, using once, few, many, or a class for an expanded clone.

J: TRBJ1-1; D: NA; size: NA; V: TRBV11-1; DNA: TGTGCCAGCAGCCGACAGAACTTGAACACTGAAGCTTTCTTT; CDR3: CASSRQNLNTEAFF
J: TRBJ2-5; D: NA; size: few; V: TRBV20-1; DNA: TGCAGTGCCCTTGACAGTTGGGAGACCCAGTACTTC; CDR3: CSALDSWETQYF
J: TRBJ2-2; D: TRBD2; size: few; V: TRBV29-1; DNA: TGCAGCGTTGACGGGACTAGCGGGGGGTACGCGAACACCGGGGAGCTGTTTTTT; CDR3: CSVDGTSGGYANTGELFF
J: TRBJ1-1; D: TRBD1; size: few; V: TRBV19; DNA: TGTGCCAGTAAGGGACAGGGGGGGATTGAAGCTTTCTTT; CDR3: CASKGQGGIEAFF
J: TRBJ1-5; D: NA; size: few; V: TRBV19; DNA: TGTGCCAGTAGTATCTCCCAAGGGAATCAGCCCCAGCATTTT; CDR3: CASSISQGNQPQHF
J: TRBJ1-2; D: NA; size: NA; V: TRBV6-6; DNA: TGTGCCAGCAGTTACTCGATCCGGGACTATGGCTACACCTTC; CDR3: CASSYSIRDYGYTF
J: TRBJ1-5; D: NA; size: many; V: TRBV9; DNA: TGTGCCAGCAGCGTAGAAGAAAATCAGCCCCAGCATTTT; CDR3: CASSVEENQPQHF
J: TRBJ1-5; D: TRBD1; size: many; V: TRBV3-1; DNA: TGTGCCAGCAGCCACCTCGGGACAGACCAGCCCCAGCATTTT; CDR3: CASSHLGTDQPQHF
J: TRBJ1-1; D: NA; size: few; V: TRBV14; DNA: TGTGCCAGCAGCCAAGATCTTTCCGCGAACACTGAAGCTTTCTTT; CDR3: CASSQDLSANTEAFF
J: TRBJ2-5; D: TRBD2; size: many; V: TRBV3-1; DNA: TGTGCCAGCAGCCCAACTAAAGCGGGGGGGCCTCCAGAGACCCAGTACTTC; CDR3: CASSPTKAGGPPETQYF